Sequencing of this T cell receptor (beta chain) was carried out in a study of OX40 agonist ivuxolimab in advanced cancers. Turning to the study itself: While on treatment, patients had intravenous ivuxolimab at 0.01 to 10 mg/kg every 2 weeks. Study-wide results and caveats: Some patients without response likewise showed low normalized clonal expansion. Circulating CD4+ and CD8+ T cells showed clonal expansion by week 6 at 0.1 to 3.0 mg/kg. Compared with others, partial responders at 0.1-3.0 mg/kg displayed clonal expansion among the lowest.

Losses at the gene ends were 5 bases for V and 5 bases for J; bases not matched to a gene: 5. The germline CDR1 and CDR2 sequences are MNHEY and SMNVEV (reference sequence). The length of the CDR3 is 14 residues. Produced via immunoSEQ multiplex PCR; TCRdb's table is partial and in-frame only. Of under 85,000 clones listed, approximately 86% are singletons. Worth noting for this clone: Its antigen is as yet unknown.

The sample consisted of CD4+ or CD8+ T cells sorted from blood, taken in a trial of the OX40 agonist ivuxolimab. The V gene is TRBV27, the J gene TRBJ2-1, with 8 nucleotides matching TRBD2. The TCR originated in an adult with an advanced solid tumor such as melanoma, head and neck, liver or kidney cancer. The CDR3: CASSKAGVDNEQFF. CDR3 bases: TGTGCCAGCAGTAAAGCGGGAGTGGACAATGAGCAGTTCTTC.